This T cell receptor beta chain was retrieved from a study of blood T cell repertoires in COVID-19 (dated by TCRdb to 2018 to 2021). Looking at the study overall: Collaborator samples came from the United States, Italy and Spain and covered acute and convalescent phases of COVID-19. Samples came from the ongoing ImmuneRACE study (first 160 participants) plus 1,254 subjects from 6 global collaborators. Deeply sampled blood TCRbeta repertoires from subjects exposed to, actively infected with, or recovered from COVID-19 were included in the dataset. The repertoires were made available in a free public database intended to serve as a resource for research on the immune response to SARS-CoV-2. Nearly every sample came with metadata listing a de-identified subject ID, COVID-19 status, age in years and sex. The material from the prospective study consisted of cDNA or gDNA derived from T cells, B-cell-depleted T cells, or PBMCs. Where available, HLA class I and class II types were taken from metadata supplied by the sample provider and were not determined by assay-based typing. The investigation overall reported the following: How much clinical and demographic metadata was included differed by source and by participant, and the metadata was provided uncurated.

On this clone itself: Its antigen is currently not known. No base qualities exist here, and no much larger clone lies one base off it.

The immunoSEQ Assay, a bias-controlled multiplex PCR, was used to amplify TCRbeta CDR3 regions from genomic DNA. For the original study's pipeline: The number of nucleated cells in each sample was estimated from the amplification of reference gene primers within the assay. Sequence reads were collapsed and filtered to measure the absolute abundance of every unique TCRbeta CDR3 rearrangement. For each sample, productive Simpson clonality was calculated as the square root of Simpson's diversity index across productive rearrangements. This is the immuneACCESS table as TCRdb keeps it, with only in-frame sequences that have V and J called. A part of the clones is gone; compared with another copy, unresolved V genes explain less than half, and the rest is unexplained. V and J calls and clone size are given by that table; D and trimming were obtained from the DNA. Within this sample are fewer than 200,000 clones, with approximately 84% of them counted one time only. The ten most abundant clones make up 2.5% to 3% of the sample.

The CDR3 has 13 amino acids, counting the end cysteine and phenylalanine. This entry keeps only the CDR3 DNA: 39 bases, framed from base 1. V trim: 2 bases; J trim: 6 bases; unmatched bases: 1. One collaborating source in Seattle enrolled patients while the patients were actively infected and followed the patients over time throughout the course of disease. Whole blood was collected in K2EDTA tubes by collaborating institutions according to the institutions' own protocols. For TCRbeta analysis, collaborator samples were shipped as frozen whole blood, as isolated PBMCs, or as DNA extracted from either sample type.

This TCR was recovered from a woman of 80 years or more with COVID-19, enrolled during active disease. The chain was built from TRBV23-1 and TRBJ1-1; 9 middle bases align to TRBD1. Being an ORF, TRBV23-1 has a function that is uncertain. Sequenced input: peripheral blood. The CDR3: CASSQRQGAEAFF. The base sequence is TGCGCCAGCAGTCAAAGACAGGGGGCTGAAGCTTTCTTT.